This T cell receptor beta chain was identified in a study of identical twins (dated by TCRdb to 2016 to 2018). About the investigation overall: TCR alpha and beta repertoires from monozygotic twins, unrelated adults of various ages and cord blood were deep-sequenced to test whether fetal clonotypes persist. To rule out contamination, replicate twin experiments were performed at different times with different library preparation protocols. General findings and caveats noted by the study authors: Out-of-frame TCR alpha sequences shared between twins showed an excess of low generation-probability sequences compared with coincidental sharing between unrelated individuals. Invariant T cells such as MAIT and iNKT could partly confound zero-insertion analyses, though diverse VJ usage argued against this for most clonotypes. In monozygotic twins, recombination models systematically underestimated out-of-frame TCR alpha sharing, but the models matched the sharing seen between unrelated individuals. Abundant cord blood beta clonotypes had fewer insertions, young adult naive repertoires showed a similar but weaker trend, and memory repertoires showed no such trend. Because the same donors could not be followed over many years, the conclusions relied on cross-sectional statistical analysis. In beta out-of-frame sequences, excess twin sharing was weaker, because having fewer shared sequences lowered the signal-to-noise ratio.

Only healthy Caucasian donors were included. The twin cohort consisted of three pairs of female monozygotic twins, all aged about 18 to 29 years. Positive isolation kits from Invitrogen were used to isolate CD4+ and CD8+ T cell populations. The CDR3 covers 15 residues, taking in both the cysteine and the phenylalanine. Here the CDR3 DNA is all that survives: 45 bases in frame from base 1. The germline V gene provides CDR1 SGHDT and CDR2 YYEEEE. The trim is 4 bases for V and 0 bases for J, with a gap of 11 bases between the germline ends. The method was 5' RACE. Sequencer: Illumina HiSeq 2000. Template switching introduced a universal primer binding site; the final cDNA contained a unique molecular identifier, enabling accurate counting of TCR cDNA molecules. Specific primers in the conserved constant-segment region were used to synthesize first-strand cDNA for the TCR alpha and beta chains. To control for contamination, every cDNA library was double barcoded, receiving both a SMART-Mk sample barcode and Illumina barcodes. TruSeq adapter sequences along with Illumina sample barcodes were introduced in two successive PCR steps. The Illumina HiSeq platform was used with custom primers to sequence TCR alpha and beta cDNA libraries. As for the authors' bioinformatics: MiGEC processed the raw reads to extract unique molecular identifiers, while MiXCR was used to determine the CDR3 positions. Recombination models were inferred per individual with the repgenHMM and IGoR tools using an EM algorithm. Shared clonotype analysis was performed with the tcR package in R, normalizing sharing by the product of cloneset sizes. To study raw recombination free of thymic and clonal selection effects, out-of-frame nonproductive sequences were analyzed. TCRdb handled the public reads itself, with Q25 trimming in fastp and clone calling in MiXCR, and kept productive beta chains. CDR3 protein duplicates are merged, each entry listing the most common genes and DNA. The V and J calls follow TCRdb's processing rather than the paper's. The sample records approximately 190,000 distinct CDR3 sequences, approximately 16% of which are singletons. Less than 45% of the sample belongs to the ten largest clones.

As for this clonotype: Its binding antigen is unknown. Base quality data are lacking; no much larger clone is found one base away.

Another study also made use of these data, one on T cells expressing NK-cell markers. As described in the second report: TCR beta-chain repertoires were profiled in sorted CD3+CD56+NKG2C+, CD3+CD56+NKG2C- and CD3+CD56-NKG2C+ T-cell subsets from several donors. Among the eight sequenced donors, seven were HCMV-seropositive and one was HCMV-seronegative. To restrict sorting to alphabetaTCR-expressing T cells, an anti-gammadeltaTCR antibody was added in several experiments. For six donors, the dominant CD3+CD56+NKG2C+ clonotypes were among the top 10 CD8+ clonotypes and accounted for about 1.0-7.0% of CD8+ T cells. Those dominant clonotypes were again the most abundant among CD3+CD56-NKG2C+ cells in several donors, at about 28.3-65%. It remained unclear whether the expanded NKG2C-expressing T cell clones were specific for HCMV antigens. The study sequenced eight donors, all healthy volunteers chosen at random: three men and five women. A commercial ELISA kit detecting HCMV-specific IgG in serum was used to determine HCMV serostatus. MIGEC handled demultiplexing of the reads and grouping by UMI, while MiTCR was used to assemble and quantify clonotypes. Only TCR cDNA sequences supported by at least two reads were kept to exclude erroneous sequences. The tcR package was used for downstream repertoire analysis, and clonotypes were matched across fractions by CDR3 nucleotide sequence plus V segment. Antigen specificity was annotated against VDJdb with VDJmatch, allowing one amino acid substitution in CDR3.

The rearrangement joined TRBV5-6 to TRBJ2-4, with no confidently assigned D gene. The sample was CD8+ T cells sorted from blood. The clonotype originates from a woman aged 18-29 years in good health. The CDR3 loop reads CASSQIQLAKNIQYF. The nucleotide sequence reads TGTGCCAGCAGCCAGATTCAACTAGCCAAAAACATTCAGTACTTC. Joined to the reference TRBV5-6 and TRBJ2-4 proteins, this CDR3 gives the full variable domain: DAGVTQSPTHLIKTRGQQVTLRCSPKSGHDTVSWYQQALGQGPQFIFQYYEEEERQRGNFPDRFSGHQFPNYSSELNVNALLLGDSALYLCASSQIQLAKNIQYFGAGTRLSVL.